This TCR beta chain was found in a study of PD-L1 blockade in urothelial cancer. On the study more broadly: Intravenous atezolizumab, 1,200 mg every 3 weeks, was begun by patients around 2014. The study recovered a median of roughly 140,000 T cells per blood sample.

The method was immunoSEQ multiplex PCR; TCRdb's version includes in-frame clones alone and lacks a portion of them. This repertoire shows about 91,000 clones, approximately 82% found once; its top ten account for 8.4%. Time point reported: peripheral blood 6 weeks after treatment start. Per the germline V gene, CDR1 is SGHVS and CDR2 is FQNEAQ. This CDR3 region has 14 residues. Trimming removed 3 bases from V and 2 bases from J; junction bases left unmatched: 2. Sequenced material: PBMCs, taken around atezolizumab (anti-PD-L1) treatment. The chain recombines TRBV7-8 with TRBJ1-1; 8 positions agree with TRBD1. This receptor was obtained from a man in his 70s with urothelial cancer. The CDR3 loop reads CASSLGQVNTEAFF. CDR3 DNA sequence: TGTGCCAGCAGCTTGGGACAGGTCAACACTGAAGCTTTCTTT.